What follows describes a single TCR beta chain. Its antigen is currently unknown. The time point here: pretreatment peripheral blood. The data derive from a study of PD-L1 blockade in urothelial cancer. Using immunoSEQ multiplex PCR, the repertoire was profiled, and TCRdb retains in-frame clones only, with some absent. The table lists around 79,000 clones, approximately 86% of them singletons. Study results and limitations: Below-median TCR clonality that was measured in pretreatment blood predicted better survival.

The sequence was collected from a man aged 40-49 years with urothelial cancer. The material was PBMCs, obtained around atezolizumab (anti-PD-L1) treatment.

CDR3 nucleotide sequence: TGTGCCAGTAGAACAGGGACCCAGATGAACACTGAAGCTTTCTTT. This gives the protein CASRTGTQMNTEAFF. The J gene is TRBJ1-1, the V gene TRBV19; maybe TRBD1 (6 bases). The CDR3 extends over 15 amino acids. CDR1 is LNHDA, CDR2 SQIVND, per germline (reference sequence). V was cut by 6 bases and J by 0 bases, with 14 bases left in between.